This T cell receptor beta chain derives from a study of beta chain features in type 1 diabetes. TCRB transcripts that were expressed got sequenced, as all of the isolated RNA had been reverse transcribed. TCRdb keeps only in-frame clones here, not all; method: immunoSEQ multiplex PCR. The table has around 150,000 clones, about 8.1% seen once; the top ten hold 0.65%. Regarding the study as a whole: The study notes PCR might favor shorter templates equally in patients and controls. Type 1 diabetes patients had moderately but significantly shorter TCRB CDR3s in all four CD4+ subsets.

Each population that was sorted was more than 95% pure. The germline V and J ends were trimmed by 7 bases and 9 bases, with 16 bases remaining between them. This CDR3 spans 12 amino acids. CDR1 is MNHEY and CDR2 is SVGAGI in the germline V gene. In this sample, this clone turned up a few times. No antigen is known for it. The source of this sequence is a man aged 18 to 29 in good health. J is TRBJ2-7 and V is TRBV6-5; TRBD2 is a possible D gene (5 bases). Material: central memory CD4+ T cells from blood. The CDR3, as DNA: TGTGCCAGCAAAACGGTCGTTGGAGGGCAGTACTTC. Residues: CASKTVVGGQYF.